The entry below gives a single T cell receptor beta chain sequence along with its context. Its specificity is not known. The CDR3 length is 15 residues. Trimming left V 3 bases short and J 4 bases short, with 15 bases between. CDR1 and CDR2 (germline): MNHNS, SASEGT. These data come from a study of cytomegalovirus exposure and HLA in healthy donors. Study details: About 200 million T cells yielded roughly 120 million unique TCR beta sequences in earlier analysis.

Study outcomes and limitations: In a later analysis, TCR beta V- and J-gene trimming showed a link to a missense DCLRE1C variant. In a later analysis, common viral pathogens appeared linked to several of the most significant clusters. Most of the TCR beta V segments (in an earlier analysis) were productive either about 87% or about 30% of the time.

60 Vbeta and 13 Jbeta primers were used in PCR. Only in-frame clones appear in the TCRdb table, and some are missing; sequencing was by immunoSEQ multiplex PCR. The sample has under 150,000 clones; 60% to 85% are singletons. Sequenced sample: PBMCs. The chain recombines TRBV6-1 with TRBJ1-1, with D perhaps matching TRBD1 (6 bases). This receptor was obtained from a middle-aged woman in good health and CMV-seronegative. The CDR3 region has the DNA TGTGCCAGCAGTGATACAGGGCTTTCGGGCACTGAAGCTTTCTTT. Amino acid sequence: CASSDTGLSGTEAFF.